This T cell receptor beta chain was retrieved from a study of PD-L1 blockade in urothelial cancer. Study-wide findings and caveats: Below-median blood TCR clonality before treatment forecast better survival.

Specified time point: peripheral blood 6 weeks after treatment start. Each patient contributed between 1 and 8 total time points of blood mononuclear cells, pretreatment and during treatment. In the case of this clone: The antigen is unknown.

V shed 4 bases, J shed 6 bases, and the junction held 10 bases outside the gene matches. Germline V CDR1 and CDR2: SGHAT, FQDESV (reference sequence). The CDR3 has 15 residues. The table came from immunoSEQ multiplex PCR; TCRdb's copy has only in-frame clones and leaves some out. The profile shows some 19,000 clones, about 85% of them singletons. The rearrangement links TRBV11-1 to TRBJ2-7; 9 positions agree with TRBD1. The specimen comprised PBMCs, sampled around atezolizumab (anti-PD-L1) treatment. This TCR was recovered from a man in his fifties with urothelial cancer. The CDR3 region is CASSSSRGQGIEQYF. CDR3 in DNA: TGTGCCAGCAGCTCTTCCAGGGGACAGGGAATCGAGCAGTACTTC.